One and the same sample provided the 2 T cell receptor beta chains below, sequenced in a study of beta chain features in type 1 diabetes. Since all of the isolated RNA was reverse transcribed, expressed TCRB transcripts were what got sequenced. Using immunoSEQ multiplex PCR, the repertoire was profiled, and TCRdb retains in-frame clones only, with some absent. The table shows 300,000 to 350,000 clones, with less than 10% occurring only once. The sequencing sample was made of central memory CD4+ T cells from blood. The source of these receptors is a woman between 18 and 29 years old in good health.

This clone was observed a few times. This chain uses TRBV7-9 with TRBJ2-5, with D perhaps TRBD1 (6 bases). Trimming took 2 bases from V and 4 from J, leaving 11 bases between them. Germline values: CDR1 SEHNR, CDR2 FQNEAQ (reference sequence). This CDR3 has 14 amino acids. The CDR3 bases are TGTGCCAGCAGCTTAAATCAGGGGTTAGAGACCCAGTACTTC. Translated: CASSLNQGLETQYF.

V and J are TRBV4-2 and TRBJ2-5; D gene ambiguous. Trimming removed 0 bases at V and 5 bases at J, with 10 bases between. CDR1 LGHNA and CDR2 YNFKEQ come from the germline V gene. The CDR3 spans 14 residues. The CDR3 DNA reads as TGTGCCAGCAGCCAAGAGGCCAGAACCGAGACCCAGTACTTC. Its protein is CASSQEARTETQYF.